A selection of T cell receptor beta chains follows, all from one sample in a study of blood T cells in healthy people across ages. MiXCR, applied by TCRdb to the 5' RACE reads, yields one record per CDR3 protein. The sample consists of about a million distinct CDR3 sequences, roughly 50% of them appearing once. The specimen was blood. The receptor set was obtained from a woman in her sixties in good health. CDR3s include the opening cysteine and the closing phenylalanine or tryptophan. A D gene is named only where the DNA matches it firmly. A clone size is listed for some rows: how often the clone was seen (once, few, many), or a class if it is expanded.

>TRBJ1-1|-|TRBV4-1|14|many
TGCGCCAGCAGCCAGTTGGGGGGGGACACTGAAGCTTTCTTT
CASSQLGGDTEAFF
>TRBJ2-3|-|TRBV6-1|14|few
TGTGCCAGTGCCTTAGGGGGGAGCACAGATACGCAGTATTTT
CASALGGSTDTQYF
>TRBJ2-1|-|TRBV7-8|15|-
TGTGCCAGCAGCTTATCGGGCGGGACCTACAATGAGCAGTTCTTC
CASSLSGGTYNEQFF
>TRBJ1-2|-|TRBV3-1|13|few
TGTGCCAGCAGCCAACTAAGGGACTATGGCTACACCTTC
CASSQLRDYGYTF
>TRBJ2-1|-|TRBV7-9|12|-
TGTGCCAGCAGCCCGGGAGACCATAAGCAGTTCTTC
CASSPGDHKQFF
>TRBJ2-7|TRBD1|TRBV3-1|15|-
TGTGCCAGCAGCCTCAGGGACAGTCACACCTACGAGCAGTACTTC
CASSLRDSHTYEQYF
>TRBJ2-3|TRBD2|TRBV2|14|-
TGTGCCAGCGGGGCTAGCGGGAGAGGGGATACGCAGTATTTT
CASGASGRGDTQYF
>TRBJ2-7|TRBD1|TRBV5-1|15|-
TGCGCCAGCAGCTCCGGGACAGGGGACCCCTACGAGCAGTACTTC
CASSSGTGDPYEQYF
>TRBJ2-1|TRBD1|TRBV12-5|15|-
TGTGCTAGTGGGGGACAGGGGGCGCGTTACAATGAGCAGTTCTTC
CASGGQGARYNEQFF
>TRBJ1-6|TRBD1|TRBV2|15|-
TGTGCCAGCTTGCGTAGGGGACAGATGAATTCACCCCTCCACTTT
CASLRRGQMNSPLHF
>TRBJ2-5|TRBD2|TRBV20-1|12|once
TGCAGTCCCTATTCGGGGGGGGAGACCCAGTACTTC
CSPYSGGETQYF
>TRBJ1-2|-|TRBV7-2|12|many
TGTGCCAGCAGCTCGTCGGGATTTGGCTACACCTTC
CASSSSGFGYTF
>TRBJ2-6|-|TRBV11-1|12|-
TGTGCCAGCAGCTGGGGGGCCAACGTCCAGACTTTC
CASSWGANVQTF
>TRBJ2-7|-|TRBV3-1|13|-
TGTGCCAGCAGAAACAGCCAGACCTACGAGCAGTACTTC
CASRNSQTYEQYF
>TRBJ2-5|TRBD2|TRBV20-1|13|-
TGCAGTGTTATGACTAGCGGGGCCCAGGAGCAGTACTTC
CSVMTSGAQEQYF
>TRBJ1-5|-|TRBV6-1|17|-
TGTGCCAGCACCCGGCGACACAGGGCTGGGGGCAATCAGCCCCAGCATTTT
CASTRRHRAGGNQPQHF
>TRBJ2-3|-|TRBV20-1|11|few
TGCAGTGCAGCAAGGTCAGATACGCAGTATTTT
CSAARSDTQYF
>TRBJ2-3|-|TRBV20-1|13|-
TGCAGCGCGCGGGACACCCTCACAGATACGCAGTATTTT
CSARDTLTDTQYF
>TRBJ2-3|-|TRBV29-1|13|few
TGCAGCGTTCAGGCGGTTGGGGTAGATACGCAGTATTTT
CSVQAVGVDTQYF
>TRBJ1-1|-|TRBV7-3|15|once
TGTGCCAGCAGCTTAAATGCGGGTACGAACACTGAAGCTTTCTTT
CASSLNAGTNTEAFF
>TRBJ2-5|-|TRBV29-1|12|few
TGCAGCGGTGGGACTTCCCGGGAGACCCAGTACTTC
CSGGTSRETQYF
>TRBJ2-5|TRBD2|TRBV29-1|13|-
TGCAGCGTTGAGACTAGCGGAGGGGAGACCCAGTACTTC
CSVETSGGETQYF
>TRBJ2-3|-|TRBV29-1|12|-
TGCAGCGTTGTGGCGGACACAGATACGCGGTATTTT
CSVVADTDTRYF
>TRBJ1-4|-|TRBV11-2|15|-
TGTGCCAGCAGAAACGGGCGTGGGGGAGGGGAAAAACTGTTTTTT
CASRNGRGGGEKLFF
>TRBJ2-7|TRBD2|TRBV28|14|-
TGTGCCGGCAGTCGACTAGCGGGGACCCACGAGCAGTACTTC
CAGSRLAGTHEQYF
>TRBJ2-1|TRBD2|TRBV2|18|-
TGTGCCAGCAGTGGGGGCGGGGGGGCCCTGGAGACCTACAATGAGCAGTTCTTC
CASSGGGGALETYNEQFF
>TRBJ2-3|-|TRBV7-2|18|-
TGTGCCAGCAGCTCAAGCCAGCTTAAAACTCTATTCACAGATACGCAGTATTTT
CASSSSQLKTLFTDTQYF
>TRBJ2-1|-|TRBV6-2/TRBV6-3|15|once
TGTGCCGGCACACATCCGGGACCGACCTACAATGAGCAGTTCTTC
CAGTHPGPTYNEQFF
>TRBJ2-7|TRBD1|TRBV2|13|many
TGTGCCAGCAGTGGGGGACAGTCCTACGAGCAGTACTTC
CASSGGQSYEQYF
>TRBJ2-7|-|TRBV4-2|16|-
TGTGCCAGCAGCCAAGTTGAGGGGGGGCGCATGCACGAGCAGTACTTC
CASSQVEGGRMHEQYF
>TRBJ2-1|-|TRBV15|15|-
TGTGCCACCAGTCCGACACCGAGCTCCTACAATGAGCAGTTCTTC
CATSPTPSSYNEQFF
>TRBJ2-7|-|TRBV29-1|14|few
TGCAGCGTTGGAGCAGGGGGGCTGACCTACGAGCAGTACTTC
CSVGAGGLTYEQYF
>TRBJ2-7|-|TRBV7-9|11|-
TGTGCCAGCAGCATTGACTACGAGCAGTACTTC
CASSIDYEQYF
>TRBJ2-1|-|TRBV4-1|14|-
TGCGCCAGCAGCCAAGTTCTCTTCAACAATGAGCAGTTCTTC
CASSQVLFNNEQFF
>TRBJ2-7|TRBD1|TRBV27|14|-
TGTGCCGGCAGTCCGGACAGGGTCCCCTACGAGCAGTACTTC
CAGSPDRVPYEQYF
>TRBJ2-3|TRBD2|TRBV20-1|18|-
TGCAGTGCTAGATCCCCCTTCGCGCGACTAGCGGGAGTAGATACGCAGTATTTT
CSARSPFARLAGVDTQYF
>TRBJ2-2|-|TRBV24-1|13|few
TGTGCCACCAGTGATTTGATGGCCGGGGAGCTGTTTTTT
CATSDLMAGELFF
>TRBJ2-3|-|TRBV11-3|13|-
TGTGCCAGCAGCTCGTACGCTTTGGATACGCAGTATTTT
CASSSYALDTQYF